The 4 T cell receptor beta chains presented below share a single source sample, sequenced in a study of blood T cell repertoires in COVID-19. The protocol was immunoSEQ multiplex PCR, while the TCRdb copy is restricted to in-frame clones and leaves out a portion. The sample includes around 110,000 clones, just under 85% of them seen just once. The sequencing sample was made of peripheral blood. The receptors come from an older man with active or convalescent COVID-19.

The chain combines TRBV5-1 with TRBJ2-3; 14 bases align to TRBD2. CDR1 is SGHRS, CDR2 YFSETQ, per germline. After removal of 7 bases from V and 1 base from J, the junction contained 11 bases not matched to a gene. The CDR3 has 18 amino acids. The CDR3, as DNA: TGCGCCAGCGGCAAAGGGACTAGCGGGAGAGTTGGCACAGATACGCAGTATTTT. Its translation is CASGKGTSGRVGTDTQYF. The full variable domain, in which reference TRBV5-1 and TRBJ2-3 provide the parts outside the CDR3, is KAGVTQTPRYLIKTRGQQVTLSCSPISGHRSVSWYQQTPGQGLQFLFEYFSETQRNKGNFPGRFSGRQFSNSRSEMNVSTLELGDSALYLCASGKGTSGRVGTDTQYFGPGTRLTVL.

This clone was seen only once. The V gene is TRBV4-1, the J gene TRBJ1-1; D possibly corresponds to TRBD1 (6 bases). CDR3 size: 15 residues. V dropped 7 bases and J dropped 2 bases, with 17 bases sitting between them. Germline V gene data show CDR1 as MGHRA and CDR2 as YSYEKL. CDR3 protein: CASTPRTATNTEAFF. CDR3 in DNA: TGCGCCAGCACCCCTAGGACAGCTACAAACACTGAAGCTTTCTTT.

The chain employs TRBV25-1 and TRBJ2-6; a possible D gene is TRBD1 (6 bases). The CDR3 totals 17 residues. CDR1 and CDR2 (germline): MGHDK, SYGVNS. V was clipped by 3 bases and J by 2 bases, with 14 bases between them. The CDR3 DNA sequence: TGTGCCAGCAGTGAGAGGGGGTTCGGGGCTGGGGCCAACGTCCTGACTTTC. Its translation: CASSERGFGAGANVLTF.

This chain links TRBV10-1 with TRBJ2-2; D might be TRBD2 (5 bases). CDR3 length: 14 amino acids. Germline V gene data show CDR1 as WNHNN and CDR2 as SYGVQD (reference sequence). V lost 4 bases and J 3 bases, leaving 9 bases between the germline ends. The CDR3 loop is CASSARRDTGELFF. The DNA of the CDR3 is TGCGCCAGCAGTGCCCGGCGGGACACCGGGGAGCTGTTTTTT.